Below are 20 T cell receptor beta chains sequenced from a single sample in a study of blood T cell repertoires in COVID-19 (TCRdb year 2020). The method behind the library was the immunoSEQ multiplex PCR assay. TCRdb mirrors the immuneACCESS table, restricted to in-frame sequences. Some clones are absent from its copies; in checked studies, under half trace to an unresolved V gene, and the reason for the others is unknown. This sample holds about 230,000 clones; 85% to 90% were observed only once. Roughly 16% of the sample is in the top ten clones. The sequenced sample consisted of PBMCs or T cells enriched from blood (not recorded which). These receptor sequences come from a man aged 18-30 years who had recovered from COVID-19.

The chain couples TRBV3-1 (or the pseudogene TRBV3-2) to TRBJ2-1; TRBD2 aligns across 15 bases. The length of the CDR3 is 19 residues. Germline V gives CDR1 LGHDT, CDR2 YNNKEL (reference sequence). The trim removed 0 bases at V and 8 bases at J, leaving 11 bases unmatched. CDR3 nucleotide sequence: TGTGCCAGCAGCCAAGATAAACGTGGACTAGCGGGAGGGCTCTATGAGCAGTTCTTC. Its protein is CASSQDKRGLAGGLYEQFF.

The rearrangement joins TRBV18 to TRBJ1-2, with D perhaps matching TRBD1 (6 bases). Per germline, CDR1 KGHSH and CDR2 LQKENI. V lost 2 bases and J lost 8, with 15 bases in between. This CDR3 contains 14 residues. The CDR3 sequence is CASSPISGDPGYTF. In DNA, the CDR3 is TGTGCCAGCTCACCAATTTCAGGGGACCCCGGCTACACCTTC.

The chain couples TRBV28 to TRBJ1-5, with D maybe TRBD1 (6 bases). CDR3 size: 19 residues. Germline-derived CDR1 and CDR2 are MDHEN and SYDVKM. Trimming took off 8 bases at V and 1 base at J, with 27 bases between the two ends. The CDR3 DNA sequence: TGTGCCAGCGGGATCGGGACACCCTGGCATCTAACAAGCAATCAGCCCCAGCATTTT. Protein sequence: CASGIGTPWHLTSNQPQHF.

The chain has TRBV5-8 and TRBJ1-5; D remains ambiguous. This CDR3 is built from 15 residues. CDR1 is SGHTS and CDR2 is YDEGEE in the germline V gene. Trimming took off 1 base at V and 2 bases at J, with 10 bases between the two ends. The CDR3 protein is CASSLLGIRNQPQHF. In DNA form, the CDR3 reads TGTGCCAGCAGCTTGCTAGGTATACGCAATCAGCCCCAGCATTTT.

V gene TRBV19 combines with J gene TRBJ1-1; no clear D. The CDR3 sequence is 11 residues long. The V and J ends lost 8 bases and 7 bases respectively, with 11 bases between them. CDR1 is LNHDA, CDR2 SQIVND, per germline (reference sequence). Written as DNA, the CDR3 is TGTGCCAGTTCCTCCAGGCATGAAGCTTTCTTT. Translated: CASSSRHEAFF.

The rearrangement uses TRBV9 and TRBJ2-4, with 15 bases that match TRBD2. CDR1 and CDR2 (germline): SGDLS, YYNGEE. The CDR3 totals 21 residues. The trim removed 0 bases at V and 9 bases at J, leaving 19 bases unmatched. CDR3 protein: CASSVAPLEGVGLAGGPIQYF. The CDR3 DNA reads as TGTGCCAGCAGCGTAGCTCCTTTGGAGGGTGTGGGACTAGCGGGAGGACCCATTCAGTACTTC.

The V gene is TRBV7-2, the J gene TRBJ1-2, with D hard to call. Trimming left V 3 bases short and J 6 bases short, with 8 bases between. Germline CDR1 reads SGHTA; CDR2 reads FQGNSA. The CDR3 runs to 12 residues. The CDR3 reads CASSFMQNGYTF. CDR3 DNA: TGTGCCAGCAGCTTTATGCAGAATGGCTACACCTTC.

This clone occurred once. The chain uses TRBV6-5 and TRBJ2-7, with 7 bases aligning to TRBD1. Trimming took 7 bases from V and 1 from J; bases not matched to a gene: 7. Germline CDR1 reads MNHEY; CDR2 reads SVGAGI. The CDR3 contains 14 residues. CDR3 sequence: CASTSRDRSYEQYF. For the CDR3, the DNA is TGTGCCAGCACCAGCCGGGACAGATCCTACGAGCAGTACTTC.

This clone appeared a single time. V gene TRBV6-5 combines with J gene TRBJ1-2; D not resolved. The CDR3 covers 16 residues. In germline, CDR1 is MNHEY, CDR2 SVGAGI. Deletions cut 0 bases from V and 4 bases from J, with 15 bases between. The CDR3 DNA reads as TGTGCCAGCAGTTACTCAGCTCCGGGATTAGCCTATGGCTACACCTTC. This translates into CASSYSAPGLAYGYTF.

The rearrangement joins TRBV27 to TRBJ1-1; D uncertain. The CDR3 covers 16 residues. From germline, CDR1 is MNHEY and CDR2 SMNVEV (reference sequence). Trimming took 1 base from V and 5 from J, leaving 17 bases between them. The CDR3 nucleotides are TGTGCCAGCAGTTTATTTTCCCAGGAGCGGGGTACTGAAGCTTTCTTT. This translates into CASSLFSQERGTEAFF.

This clone was counted between two and nine times. The CDR3 DNA is TGTGCCAGCAGCTTCCTTGCGATCAGCGACCTGTACCAAGAGACCCAGTACTTC. Translation: CASSFLAISDLYQETQYF. The rearrangement uses TRBV7-2 and TRBJ2-5; D unresolved. V was cut by 3 bases and J by 0 bases, with 20 bases left in between. The V gene's germline CDR1 is SGHTA and CDR2 FQGNSA. This CDR3 is built from 18 residues.

The rearrangement uses TRBV11-2 and TRBJ1-1, with 8 positions matching TRBD1. The V and J ends lost 5 bases and 6 bases, in that order; junction bases with no gene match: 8. Germline V gene lookup returns CDR1 SGHAT and CDR2 FQNNGV. CDR3 length: 14 amino acids. CDR3 protein: CASSPDRVAPEAFF. The DNA for the CDR3 is TGTGCCAGCAGCCCGGACAGGGTGGCGCCTGAAGCTTTCTTT.

The chain joins TRBV18 to TRBJ2-5, with TRBD1 matching over 10 bases. Germline V CDR1 and CDR2: KGHSH, LQKENI. The CDR3 runs 15 residues. The V segment lost 4 bases and the J segment 3 bases; nucleotides outside the gene matches: 5. The CDR3 protein is CASSRRGTGEETQYF. The CDR3 DNA sequence: TGTGCCAGCTCACGGAGAGGGACAGGGGAAGAGACCCAGTACTTC.

The CDR3 spells CASSYSAGGLGEQFF. For the CDR3, the DNA is TGTGCCAGCAGTTACTCGGCGGGAGGGTTGGGTGAGCAGTTCTTC. The chain combines TRBV6-5 with TRBJ2-1; 9 positions match TRBD2. The CDR3 totals 15 residues. The ends lost 0 bases at V and 9 bases at J; junction bases unmatched: 6. Germline V lookup: CDR1 MNHEY, CDR2 SVGAGI.

The sample holds a few counts of this clone. The same CDR3 also results from other DNA sequences found in this sample. The chain has TRBV4-1 and TRBJ2-2; no firm D call. The CDR3 covers 13 residues. Germline-derived CDR1 and CDR2 are MGHRA and YSYEKL. The germline V and J ends were trimmed by 4 bases and 0 bases, with 3 bases remaining between them. The CDR3 loop reads CASSPSNTGELFF. The CDR3 DNA sequence: TGCGCCAGCAGCCCTTCGAACACCGGGGAGCTGTTTTTT.

V usage is TRBV30 and J usage is TRBJ2-6; no reliable D call. The germline gives CDR1 GTSNPN, CDR2 SVGIG (reference sequence). The V and J ends lost 7 bases and 4 bases respectively, with 20 bases between them. The CDR3 runs 16 residues. The CDR3: CALQFWSGLGANVLTF. The CDR3, as DNA: TGTGCCTTACAATTTTGGTCGGGTCTGGGGGCCAACGTCCTGACTTTC. Filled out from reference TRBV30 and TRBJ2-6, the complete variable domain reads SQTIHQWPATLVQPVGSPLSLECTVEGTSNPNLYWYRQAAGRGLQLLFYSVGIGQISSEVPQNLSASRPQDRQFILSSKKLLLSDSGFYLCALQFWSGLGANVLTFGAGSRLTVL.

J is TRBJ1-1 and V is TRBV28; possible D gene TRBD1, 5 bases. This CDR3 has 17 residues. Germline CDR1 reads MDHEN; CDR2 reads SYDVKM. The ends were cut back, 1 base at V and 1 base at J, with 16 bases in the middle. The CDR3 coding sequence is TGTGCCAGCAGTTTATCAGGGCCTCCGTACCAGAACACTGAAGCTTTCTTT. As protein: CASSLSGPPYQNTEAFF.

The rearrangement uses TRBV6-5 and TRBJ1-1; 9 bases agree with TRBD1. Trimming removed 9 bases from V and 3 bases from J; junction bases left unmatched: 8. The length of the CDR3 is 14 residues. Germline V gene lookup returns CDR1 MNHEY and CDR2 SVGAGI. This chain's CDR3 is CASKPGQGHTEAFF. In nucleotides, the CDR3 is TGTGCCAGTAAACCGGGACAGGGCCACACTGAAGCTTTCTTT.

The chain combines TRBV18 with TRBJ1-1; 8 bases agree with TRBD1. The CDR3 is 14 amino acids. After removal of 5 bases from V and 7 bases from J, the junction contained 9 bases not matched to a gene. Germline-derived CDR1 and CDR2 are KGHSH and LQKENI. CDR3 DNA: TGTGCCAGCTCAGCCGCGACAGGGGTCGGTGAAGCTTTCTTT. Translating gives CASSAATGVGEAFF.

This chain joins TRBV18 and TRBJ2-4, with D possibly matching TRBD1 (5 bases). V gave up 3 bases and J gave up 0 bases, with 15 bases separating them. The germline gives CDR1 KGHSH, CDR2 LQKENI. This CDR3 region has 17 residues. The CDR3 nucleotides read TGTGCCAGCTCACCTTGGATGGGGCTCACAGCCAAAAACATTCAGTACTTC. Protein product: CASSPWMGLTAKNIQYF.